The entry that follows covers one T cell receptor beta chain sequence. MiXCR was run by TCRdb on the PCR reads, yielding one entry per CDR3 protein. The repertoire consists of approximately 97,000 distinct CDR3 sequences, with approximately 47% occurring once and the leading ten covering around 12%. The data were obtained in a study of CDR3 diversity in severe acne. J was trimmed by 4 bases and V by 6 bases; bases with no gene match: 8. The CDR3 sequence is 15 residues long. Germline loops: CDR1 SGHTA, CDR2 FQGTGA. The V gene is TRBV7-3, the J gene TRBJ2-7; 11 bases line up with TRBD2. Input material: blood. The receptor's source is a male donor with acne. CDR3 bases: TGTGCCAGCAGGTCGACTAGCGGGGCCACATACGAGCAGTACTTC. Amino acids: CASRSTSGATYEQYF.